The text below deals with one T cell receptor (beta chain). Its target is unknown. Different DNA sequences within this sample yield the same CDR3. Primers for the PCR totalled 60 Vbeta and 13 Jbeta. Here immunoSEQ multiplex PCR was the method, and the copy in TCRdb shows in-frame clones only, minus some. The sample has about 140,000 clones, approximately 82% seen once. This sample is part of a study of cytomegalovirus exposure and HLA in healthy donors. Study-level findings and limits: In an earlier analysis, in some 500 donors, most V segments appeared productive either ~87% or ~30% of the time.

The material sequenced was PBMCs. The TCR sequence derives from a man aged 18 to 29 in good health and CMV-seropositive.

The CDR3 DNA follows: TGTGCCAGCAGCTCGGGACAGGGTAACTATGGCTACACCTTC. Its translation is CASSSGQGNYGYTF. The chain joins TRBV7-8 to TRBJ1-2, with 9 bases that match TRBD1. Germline CDR1 and CDR2: SGHVS and FQNEAQ. After removal of 4 bases from V and 1 base from J, the junction contained 1 base not matched to a gene. The CDR3 loop spans 14 amino acids.